Below, 2 T cell receptor beta chains from the same sample are listed, as sequenced in a study of PD-1 blockade in classical Hodgkin lymphoma. Using immunoSEQ multiplex PCR, the repertoire was profiled, and TCRdb retains in-frame clones only, with some absent. The data hold 25,000 to 35,000 clones, with roughly 85% observed a single time. The patients all showed relapse after autologous stem cell transplantation, while their brentuximab vedotin exposure varied. CD4+ T cells were purified from thawed PBMCs by negative selection. Sequenced material: CD4+ T cells from blood, taken at baseline. Receptor source: a human donor with classical Hodgkin lymphoma.

This clone appeared a few times. The rearrangement uses TRBV2 and TRBJ2-5, with a weak D call TRBD2 (5 bases). Between the trimmed V and J ends, which lost 8 bases and 5 bases, there was a span of 12 bases. Germline CDR1 is SNHLY and CDR2 is FYNNEI. This CDR3 has 12 amino acids. CDR3 nucleotides: TGTGCCAGCTTGCTAGCTTCCGAGACCCAGTACTTC. It translates to CASLLASETQYF.

V is TRBV13 and J is TRBJ2-7, with 7 bases lining up with TRBD1. V dropped 5 bases and J dropped 5; count of bases not matched to a gene: 9. The V gene's germline CDR1 is PRHDT and CDR2 FYEKMQ (reference sequence). The CDR3 contains 14 residues. The CDR3 sequence is CASSAPTGVNEQYF. The DNA for the CDR3 is TGTGCCAGCAGCGCACCAACAGGGGTAAACGAGCAGTACTTC. Looking up the rest from reference TRBV13 and TRBJ2-7 gives the full variable domain: AAGVIQSPRHLIKEKRETATLKCYPIPRHDTVYWYQQGPGQDPQFLISFYEKMQSDKGSIPDRFSAQQFSDYHSELNMSSLELGDSALYFCASSAPTGVNEQYFGPGTRLTVT.